What follows are 2 T cell receptor beta chains derived from one specimen sequenced in a study of blood T cell repertoires in COVID-19. TCRdb's copy holds only in-frame clones and misses some; the assay was immunoSEQ multiplex PCR. The sample lists about 180,000 clones; about 88% were seen once. Sequencing input: PBMCs or T cells enriched from blood (not recorded which). The receptors were sampled from a woman aged 18-29 years who had recovered from COVID-19.

The chain has TRBV10-3 and TRBJ2-2; 10 bases are shared with TRBD1. This CDR3 contains 18 residues. From germline, CDR1 is ENHRY and CDR2 SYGVKD. V trimming: 7 bases; J trimming: 2 bases; junction bases outside the gene matches: 13. The CDR3 DNA sequence: TGTGCCATCACCCAGACAGGGGGCCGCTCCCTTAACACCGGGGAGCTGTTTTTT. Residues: CAITQTGGRSLNTGELFF.

The rearrangement joins TRBV4-1 to TRBJ2-2; the D gene is possibly TRBD2 (7 bases). Germline loops: CDR1 MGHRA, CDR2 YSYEKL. Trimming left V 4 bases short and J 7 bases short, with 10 bases between. CDR3 size: 13 residues. The CDR3 sequence: CASSRGGDGELFF. For the CDR3, the DNA is TGCGCCAGCAGCCGGGGGGGCGACGGGGAGCTGTTTTTT.